This record covers a single T cell receptor beta chain. Antigen unknown. This entry belongs to a study of cytomegalovirus exposure and HLA in healthy donors. The study's findings and limits: Earlier findings revealed that most TCR beta V segments proved productive either about 87% or about 30% of the time. In all likelihood, a cluster of highly shared sequence variants was a sequencing artifact. Across donors, presence/absence analyses took sequencing depth to be roughly uniform. Through in vitro validation, a few CMV-associated chains were shown to be specific for CMV antigens.

Vbeta (60) and Jbeta (13) primers were used in the PCR. Data came from immunoSEQ multiplex PCR; TCRdb stores just in-frame clones and leaves some out. The sample lists 150,000 to 200,000 clones, around 78% occurring once. V was clipped by 2 bases and J by 2 bases, with 10 bases between them. Germline CDR1 reads LNHDA; CDR2 reads SQIVND (reference sequence). The CDR3 covers 14 residues. The receptor was derived from a man under 40 in good health and CMV-seronegative. Sequenced input: PBMCs. The chain is built from TRBV19 and TRBJ2-7; possible D gene TRBD1, 6 bases. The CDR3 region is CASSIPDSTYEQYF. The CDR3 nucleotides are TGTGCCAGTAGTATACCGGACAGTACCTACGAGCAGTACTTC.